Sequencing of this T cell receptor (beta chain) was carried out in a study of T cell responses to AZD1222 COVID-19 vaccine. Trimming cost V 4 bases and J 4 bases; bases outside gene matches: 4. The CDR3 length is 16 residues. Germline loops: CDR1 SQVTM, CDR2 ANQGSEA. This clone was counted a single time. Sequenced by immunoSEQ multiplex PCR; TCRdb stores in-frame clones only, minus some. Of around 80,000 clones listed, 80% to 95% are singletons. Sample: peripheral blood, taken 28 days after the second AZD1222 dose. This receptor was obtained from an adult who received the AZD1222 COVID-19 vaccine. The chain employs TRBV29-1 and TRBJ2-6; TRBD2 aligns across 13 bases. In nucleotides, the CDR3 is TGCAGCGTTGGACTAGCGGGAGGTGCGGGGGCCAACGTCCTGACTTTC. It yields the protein CSVGLAGGAGANVLTF.